This TCR beta chain was profiled in a study of blood T cell repertoires in COVID-19. The CDR3 has 14 residues. The germline V gene has CDR1 MDHEN and CDR2 SYDVKM. Trimming left V 10 bases short and J 7 bases short, with 23 bases between. The authors' processing: Reference gene primer amplification gave nucleated cell count estimates. Assay: immunoSEQ multiplex PCR; the TCRdb copy retains only in-frame clones and omits some. V and J calls and clone size follow that table, whereas D and trimming were derived from the DNA. The sample lists under 200,000 clones; roughly 90% were seen once. Study members were between about 18 and 100 years old and lived in about two dozen US regions. Clinical histories supplied by participants themselves formed the basis of cohort assignment. The study counted Cohort 3 donors as recovered given two negative PCRs, clearance, or symptom resolution. This clone was seen once.

This rearrangement joins TRBV28 to TRBJ2-7, with D tentatively TRBD2 (6 bases). The sequenced material came from PBMCs or T cells enriched from blood (not recorded which). This TCR was sampled from a woman between 18 and 29 years old who had recovered from COVID-19. The CDR3 DNA is TGTGCCATTGCTCCCTCAGCGGGTGTTGAGGAGCAGTACTTC. Its translation: CAIAPSAGVEEQYF.